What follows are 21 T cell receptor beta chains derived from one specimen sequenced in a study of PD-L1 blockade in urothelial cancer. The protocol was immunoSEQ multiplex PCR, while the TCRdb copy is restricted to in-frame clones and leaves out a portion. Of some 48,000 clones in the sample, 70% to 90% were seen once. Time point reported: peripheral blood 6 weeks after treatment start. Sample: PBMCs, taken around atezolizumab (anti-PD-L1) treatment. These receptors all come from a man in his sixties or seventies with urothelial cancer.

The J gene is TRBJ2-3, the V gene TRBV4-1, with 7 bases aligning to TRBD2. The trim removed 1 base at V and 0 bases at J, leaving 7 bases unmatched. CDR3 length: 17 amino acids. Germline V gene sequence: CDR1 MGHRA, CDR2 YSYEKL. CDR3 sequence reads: CASSQAFLAESTDTQYF. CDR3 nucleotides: TGCGCCAGCAGCCAAGCCTTCCTAGCGGAGAGCACAGATACGCAGTATTTT.

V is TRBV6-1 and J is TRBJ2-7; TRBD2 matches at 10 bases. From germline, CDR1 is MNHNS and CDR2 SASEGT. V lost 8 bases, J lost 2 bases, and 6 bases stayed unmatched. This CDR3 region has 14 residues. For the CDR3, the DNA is TGTGCCAGCGTTTGGACTAGCGGCCCCTACGAGCAGTACTTC. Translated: CASVWTSGPYEQYF.

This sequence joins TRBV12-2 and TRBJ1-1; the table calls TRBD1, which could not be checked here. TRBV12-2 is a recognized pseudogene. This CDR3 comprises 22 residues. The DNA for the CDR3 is TGTGCAAGTCGCCCTAAAGGGAGGCGGGCGTGCAGGGGGGTTAAGATGAACACTGAAGCTTTCTTT. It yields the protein CASRPKGRRACRGVKMNTEAFF.

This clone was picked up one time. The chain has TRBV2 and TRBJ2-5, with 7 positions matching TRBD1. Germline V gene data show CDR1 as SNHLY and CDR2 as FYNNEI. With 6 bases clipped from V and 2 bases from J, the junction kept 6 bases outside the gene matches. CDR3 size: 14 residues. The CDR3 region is CASRGQANQETQYF. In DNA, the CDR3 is TGTGCCAGCAGAGGACAGGCCAATCAAGAGACCCAGTACTTC.

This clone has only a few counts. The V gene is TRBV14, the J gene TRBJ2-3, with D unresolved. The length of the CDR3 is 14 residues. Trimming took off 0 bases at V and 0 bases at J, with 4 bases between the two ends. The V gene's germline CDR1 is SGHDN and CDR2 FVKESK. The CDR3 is CASSQELSTDTQYF. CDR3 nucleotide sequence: TGTGCCAGCAGCCAAGAACTGAGCACAGATACGCAGTATTTT.

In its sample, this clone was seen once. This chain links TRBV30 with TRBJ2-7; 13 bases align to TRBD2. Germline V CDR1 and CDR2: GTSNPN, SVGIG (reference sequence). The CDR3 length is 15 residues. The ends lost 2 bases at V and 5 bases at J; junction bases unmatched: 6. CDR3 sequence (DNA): TGTGCCTGGAGTACCACTAGCGGGAGGGCCGACGAGCAGTACTTC. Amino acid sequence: CAWSTTSGRADEQYF.

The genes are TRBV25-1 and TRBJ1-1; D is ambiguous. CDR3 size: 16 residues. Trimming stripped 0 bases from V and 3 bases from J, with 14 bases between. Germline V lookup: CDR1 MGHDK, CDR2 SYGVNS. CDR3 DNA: TGTGCCAGCAGTGAATATGGAGGGAGTGGGGACACTGAAGCTTTCTTT. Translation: CASSEYGGSGDTEAFF.

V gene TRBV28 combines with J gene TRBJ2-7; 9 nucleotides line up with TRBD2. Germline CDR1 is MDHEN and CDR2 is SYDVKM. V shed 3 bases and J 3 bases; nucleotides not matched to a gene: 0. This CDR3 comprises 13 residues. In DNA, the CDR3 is TGTGCCAGCAGTTTTAGCGGGGGCTACGAGCAGTACTTC. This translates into CASSFSGGYEQYF.

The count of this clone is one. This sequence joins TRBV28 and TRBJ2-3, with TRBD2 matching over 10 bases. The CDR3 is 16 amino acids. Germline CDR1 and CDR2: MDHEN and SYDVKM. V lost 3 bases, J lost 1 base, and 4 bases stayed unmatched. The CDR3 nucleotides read TGTGCCAGCAGTTTCGTCCTAGCGGGGGGCACAGATACGCAGTATTTT. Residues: CASSFVLAGGTDTQYF.

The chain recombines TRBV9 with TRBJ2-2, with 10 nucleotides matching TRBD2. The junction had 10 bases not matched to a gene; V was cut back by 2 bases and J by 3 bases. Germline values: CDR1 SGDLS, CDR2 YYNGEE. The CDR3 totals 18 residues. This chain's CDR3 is CASSVQAGGPLDTGELFF. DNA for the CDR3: TGTGCCAGCAGCGTGCAAGCGGGAGGGCCCTTGGACACCGGGGAGCTGTTTTTT.

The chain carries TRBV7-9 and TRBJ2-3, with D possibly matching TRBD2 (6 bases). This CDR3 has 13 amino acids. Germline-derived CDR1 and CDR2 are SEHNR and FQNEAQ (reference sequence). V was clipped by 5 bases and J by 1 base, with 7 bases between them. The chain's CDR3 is CASSPSGTDTQYF. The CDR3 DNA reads TGTGCCAGCAGCCCTAGCGGCACAGATACGCAGTATTTT.

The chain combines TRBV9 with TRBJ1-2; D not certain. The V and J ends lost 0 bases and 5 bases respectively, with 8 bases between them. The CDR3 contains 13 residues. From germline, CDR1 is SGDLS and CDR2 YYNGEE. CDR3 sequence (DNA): TGTGCCAGCAGCGTAGAGGCAGGTTATGGCTACACCTTC. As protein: CASSVEAGYGYTF. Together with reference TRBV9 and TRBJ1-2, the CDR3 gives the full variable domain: DSGVTQTPKHLITATGQRVTLRCSPRSGDLSVYWYQQSLDQGLQFLIQYYNGEERAKGNILERFSAQQFPDLHSELNLSSLELGDSALYFCASSVEAGYGYTFGSGTRLTVV.

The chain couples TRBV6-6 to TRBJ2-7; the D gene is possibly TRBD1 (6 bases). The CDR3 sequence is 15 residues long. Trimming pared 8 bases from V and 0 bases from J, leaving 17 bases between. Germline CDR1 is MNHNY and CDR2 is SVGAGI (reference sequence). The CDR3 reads CASASTGSTSYEQYF. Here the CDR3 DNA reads TGTGCCAGCGCCAGTACAGGGAGTACCTCCTACGAGCAGTACTTC.

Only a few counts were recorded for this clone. CDR3 sequence (DNA): TGTGCCAGCAGCTTAGGGGTAGGGGGCGAAGAGACCCAGTACTTC. Amino acid sequence: CASSLGVGGEETQYF. The chain combines TRBV7-3 with TRBJ2-5, with 7 bases fitting TRBD1. The germline CDR1 and CDR2 sequences are SGHTA and FQGTGA. This CDR3 contains 15 residues. Trimming removed 2 bases from V and 3 bases from J; junction bases left unmatched: 6.

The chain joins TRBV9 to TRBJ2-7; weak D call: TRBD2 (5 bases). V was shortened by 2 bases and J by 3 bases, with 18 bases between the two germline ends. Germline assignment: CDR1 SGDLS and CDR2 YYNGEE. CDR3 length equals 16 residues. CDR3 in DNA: TGTGCCAGCAGCGTCTCGGGGAGCGGACTTGGCTACGAGCAGTACTTC. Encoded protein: CASSVSGSGLGYEQYF.

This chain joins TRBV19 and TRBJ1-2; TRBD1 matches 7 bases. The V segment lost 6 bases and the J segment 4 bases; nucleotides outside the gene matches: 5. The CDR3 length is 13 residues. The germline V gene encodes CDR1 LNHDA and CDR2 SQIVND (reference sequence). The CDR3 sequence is CASSLGGGYGYTF. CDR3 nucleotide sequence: TGTGCCAGTAGCTTAGGGGGCGGCTATGGCTACACCTTC.

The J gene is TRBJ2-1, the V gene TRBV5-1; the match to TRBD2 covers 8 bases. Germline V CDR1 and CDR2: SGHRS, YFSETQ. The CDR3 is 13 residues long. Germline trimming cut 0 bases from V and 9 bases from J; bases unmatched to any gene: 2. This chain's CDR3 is CASSLGAGGEQFF. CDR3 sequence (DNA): TGCGCCAGCAGCTTGGGTGCGGGGGGTGAGCAGTTCTTC.

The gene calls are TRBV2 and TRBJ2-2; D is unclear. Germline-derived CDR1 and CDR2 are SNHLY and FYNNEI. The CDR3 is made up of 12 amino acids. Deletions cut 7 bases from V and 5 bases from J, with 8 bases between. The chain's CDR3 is CASNIGTGELFF. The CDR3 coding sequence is TGTGCCAGCAACATCGGGACCGGGGAGCTGTTTTTT.

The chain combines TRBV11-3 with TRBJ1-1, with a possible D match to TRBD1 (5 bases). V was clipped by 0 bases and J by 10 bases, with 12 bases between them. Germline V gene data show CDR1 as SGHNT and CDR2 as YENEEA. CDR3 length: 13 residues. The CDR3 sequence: CASSLDETQGAFF. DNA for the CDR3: TGTGCCAGCAGCTTAGATGAAACTCAGGGAGCTTTCTTT.

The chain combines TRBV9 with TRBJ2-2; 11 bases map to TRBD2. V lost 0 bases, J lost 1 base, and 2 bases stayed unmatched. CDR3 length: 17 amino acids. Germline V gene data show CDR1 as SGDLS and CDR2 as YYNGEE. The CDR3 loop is CASSVGLAGGNTGELFF. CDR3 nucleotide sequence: TGTGCCAGCAGCGTAGGCCTAGCGGGAGGGAACACCGGGGAGCTGTTTTTT.

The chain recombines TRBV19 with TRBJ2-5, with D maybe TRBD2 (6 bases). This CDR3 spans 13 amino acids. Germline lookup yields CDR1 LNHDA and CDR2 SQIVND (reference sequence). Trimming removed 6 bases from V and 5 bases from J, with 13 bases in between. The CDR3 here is CASRGEEGETQYF. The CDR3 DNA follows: TGTGCCAGTAGAGGGGAGGAGGGGGAGACCCAGTACTTC.